This TCR beta chain stems from a study of human T cells and chemical hapten exposure. TCRdb reanalysed the RACE reads using MiXCR and keeps one entry per CDR3 protein. The data contain some 77,000 distinct CDR3 sequences, 10% to 13% of them singletons. Time point in this sample: patch test 1, 2 weeks after DPC sensitization. Treatment of the sample: therapeutic diphenylcyclopropenone sensitization with weekly scalp DPC. V shed 1 base and J shed 2 bases, with 16 bases lying between them. Germline V gene sequence: CDR1 SGHDT, CDR2 YYEEEE. The CDR3 spans 17 residues. The receptor's source is a woman in her 50s with alopecia areata. Some clones in this sample may be carry-over from other donors' samples. V is TRBV5-6 and J is TRBJ2-1; D perhaps matches TRBD1 (5 bases). The sequencing here drew on whole blood, taken in connection with sensitization to the hapten diphenylcyclopropenone (DPC). The CDR3 DNA sequence: TGTGCCAGCAGCTTGTCCCAGGGCTTCATACCCTACAATGAGCAGTTCTTC. Translated, it gives CASSLSQGFIPYNEQFF. The complete variable domain, with remaining parts taken from reference TRBV5-6 and TRBJ2-1, reads DAGVTQSPTHLIKTRGQQVTLRCSPKSGHDTVSWYQQALGQGPQFIFQYYEEEERQRGNFPDRFSGHQFPNYSSELNVNALLLGDSALYLCASSLSQGFIPYNEQFFGPGTRLTVL.